The sequence of this T cell receptor (beta chain) was determined in a study of T-cell reconstitution after alpha-beta-depleted transplantation in children. Whole-study results and caveats: The authors attributed T-cell counts and diversity one year after transplant mostly to newly produced T cells.

Preparation of the TCRbeta library was carried out with unique molecular identifiers. MiXCR, run by TCRdb on the PCR reads, gives a single entry per CDR3 protein. The sample has a few hundred thousand distinct CDR3 sequences; 43% are singletons. For this clonotype: The antigen remains undetermined.

The clonotype was recovered from a girl under 10 years old with aplastic anemia, due to receive a stem cell transplant. Sequenced here: PBMCs, sampled before TCRalphabeta/CD19-depleted stem cell transplant.

CDR3 sequence: CASSFDGGFSYEQYF. The CDR3, as DNA: TGTGCCAGCAGTTTTGACGGTGGATTCTCCTACGAGCAGTACTTC. V usage is TRBV12-3 or TRBV12-4 and J usage is TRBJ2-7; no reliable D call. V was cut by 3 bases and J by 0 bases, with 12 bases left in between. This CDR3 spans 15 amino acids.